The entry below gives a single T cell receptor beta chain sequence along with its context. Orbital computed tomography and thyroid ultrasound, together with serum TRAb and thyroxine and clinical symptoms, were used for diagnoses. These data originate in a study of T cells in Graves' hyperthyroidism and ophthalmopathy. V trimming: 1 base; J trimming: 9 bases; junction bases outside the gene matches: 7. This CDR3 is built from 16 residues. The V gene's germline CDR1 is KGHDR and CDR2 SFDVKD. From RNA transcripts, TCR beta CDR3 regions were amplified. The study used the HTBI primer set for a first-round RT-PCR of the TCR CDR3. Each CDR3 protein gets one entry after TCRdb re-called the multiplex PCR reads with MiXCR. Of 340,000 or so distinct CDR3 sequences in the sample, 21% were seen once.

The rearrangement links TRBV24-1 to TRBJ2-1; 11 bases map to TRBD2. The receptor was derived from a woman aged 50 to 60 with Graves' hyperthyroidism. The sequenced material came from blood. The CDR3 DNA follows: TGTGCCACCAGTGATTTTGTAACTAGCGGGAGTGGTGAGCAGTTCTTC. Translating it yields CATSDFVTSGSGEQFF.